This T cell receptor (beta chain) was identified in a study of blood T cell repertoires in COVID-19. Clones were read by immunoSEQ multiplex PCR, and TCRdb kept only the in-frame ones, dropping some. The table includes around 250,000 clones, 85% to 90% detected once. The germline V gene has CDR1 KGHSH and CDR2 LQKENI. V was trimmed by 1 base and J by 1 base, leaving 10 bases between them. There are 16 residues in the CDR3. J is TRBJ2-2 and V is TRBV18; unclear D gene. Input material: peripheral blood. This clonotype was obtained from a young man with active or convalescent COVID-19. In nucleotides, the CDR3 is TGTGCCAGCTCACCACTCTTACAGAAGAACACCGGGGAGCTGTTTTTT. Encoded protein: CASSPLLQKNTGELFF. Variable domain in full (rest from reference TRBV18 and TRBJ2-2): NAGVMQNPRHLVRRRGQEARLRCSPMKGHSHVYWYRQLPEEGLKFMVYLQKENIIDESGMPKERFSAEFPKEGPSILRIQQVVRGDSAAYFCASSPLLQKNTGELFFGEGSRLTVL.